Each of the 30 T cell receptor beta chains below was sequenced from the same sample in a study of blood T cell repertoires in COVID-19 (dated by TCRdb to about 2020). Library preparation employed the immunoSEQ multiplex PCR assay. The table was pulled from immuneACCESS by TCRdb, which kept in-frame rearrangements only. Such tables lose some clones; where checked, under half of the loss comes from unresolved V genes, and the rest has no known cause. Across this sample there are over 250,000 clones, with 86% seen only once. The ten most abundant clones make up around 9.1% of the sample. Sequencing used peripheral blood. These receptors were taken from a man aged 35 to 55 who had recovered from COVID-19.

The chain recombines TRBV4-3 with TRBJ1-2, with D possibly being TRBD1 (5 bases). V was shortened by 3 bases and J by 7 bases, with 18 bases between the two germline ends. The CDR3 loop spans 15 amino acids. The germline V gene encodes CDR1 LGHNA and CDR2 YSLEER. CDR3 residues: CASSQFVGGGSGYTF. The CDR3 DNA is TGCGCCAGCAGCCAGTTCGTTGGGGGAGGGAGTGGCTACACCTTC.

The chain combines TRBV5-6 with TRBJ2-3, with TRBD2 matching 7 bases. Trimming took 1 base from V and 0 from J; bases not matched to a gene: 2. There are 15 residues in the CDR3. Germline V gene sequence: CDR1 SGHDT, CDR2 YYEEEE. The CDR3 nucleotides are TGTGCCAGCAGCTTGTTCGGGGGGAGCACAGATACGCAGTATTTT. Residues: CASSLFGGSTDTQYF.

This rearrangement joins TRBV29-1 to TRBJ1-1; TRBD1 is a possible D gene (6 bases). The germline V and J ends were trimmed by 5 bases and 0 bases, with 10 bases remaining between them. Germline V gives CDR1 SQVTM, CDR2 ANQGSEA. CDR3 size: 13 residues. CDR3 nucleotide sequence: TGCAGCGTTCTCAGGGGCCTGAACACTGAAGCTTTCTTT. Amino acid sequence: CSVLRGLNTEAFF.

The rearrangement links TRBV27 to TRBJ1-2; 11 bases align to TRBD1. Germline loops: CDR1 MNHEY, CDR2 SMNVEV (reference sequence). CDR3 length: 18 residues. With V trimmed by 8 bases and J by 0 bases, 14 bases remained unmatched. The CDR3 bases are TGTGCCAGCCTACCTCACCGGGACAGGGGGTCCCCTAACTATGGCTACACCTTC. Translated, it gives CASLPHRDRGSPNYGYTF.

The V call is TRBV6-6, the J call TRBJ2-7, with 8 bases that match TRBD1. With V trimmed by 8 bases and J by 5 bases, 8 bases remained unmatched. The CDR3 covers 13 residues. Germline V gene sequence: CDR1 MNHNY, CDR2 SVGAGI (reference sequence). The DNA of the CDR3 is TGTGCCAGCTTCGGACAGGGTAGGAACGAGCAGTACTTC. Translated: CASFGQGRNEQYF.

V gene TRBV6-5 combines with J gene TRBJ2-7; 7 nucleotides agree with TRBD1. The trim removed 6 bases at V and 4 bases at J, leaving 0 bases unmatched. CDR3 length equals 11 residues. Germline V gene sequence: CDR1 MNHEY, CDR2 SVGAGI. CDR3 loop: CASRTGYEQYF. The CDR3 nucleotides read TGTGCCAGCAGGACAGGGTACGAGCAGTACTTC.

This chain joins TRBV7-9 and TRBJ1-5; no definite D call. V lost 0 bases and J 6 bases, leaving 6 bases between the germline ends. This CDR3 has 13 amino acids. Germline CDR1 reads SEHNR; CDR2 reads FQNEAQ (reference sequence). CDR3 residues: CASSLAGSQPQHF. For the CDR3, the DNA is TGTGCCAGCAGCTTAGCCGGTAGTCAGCCCCAGCATTTT.

This rearrangement joins TRBV19 to TRBJ2-3; 13 positions agree with TRBD2. The CDR3 runs 13 residues. The V gene's germline CDR1 is LNHDA and CDR2 SQIVND (reference sequence). V gave up 8 bases and J gave up 7 bases; unmatched junction bases: 3. For the CDR3, the DNA is TGTGCCAGTGGACTAGCGGGAGTTAATACGCAGTATTTT. Its translation is CASGLAGVNTQYF.

The chain couples TRBV12-5 to TRBJ1-4, with D tentatively TRBD1 (6 bases). The CDR3 extends over 14 amino acids. Per germline, CDR1 LGHNT and CDR2 FRNRAP. V lost 7 bases to trimming and J lost 4 bases, with 13 bases between them. CDR3 region: CASAGGAGNEKLFF. The CDR3 DNA follows: TGTGCTAGTGCCGGGGGGGCCGGTAATGAAAAACTGTTTTTT.

The chain is built from TRBV5-4 and TRBJ2-7, with 8 positions matching TRBD1. V shed 5 bases and J 0 bases; nucleotides not matched to a gene: 1. This CDR3 is 13 amino acids long. Germline V gene sequence: CDR1 SGHNT, CDR2 YYREEE (reference sequence). CDR3 amino acids: CASRTGASYEQYF. CDR3 coding DNA: TGTGCCAGCAGGACAGGGGCCTCCTACGAGCAGTACTTC. Variable domain in full (rest from reference TRBV5-4 and TRBJ2-7): ETGVTQSPTHLIKTRGQQVTLRCSSQSGHNTVSWYQQALGQGPQFIFQYYREEENGRGNFPPRFSGLQFPNYSSELNVNALELDDSALYLCASRTGASYEQYFGPGTRLTVT.

The chain couples TRBV19 to TRBJ1-3; D remains ambiguous. Per germline, CDR1 LNHDA and CDR2 SQIVND (reference sequence). The CDR3 has 15 amino acids. The V gene lost 6 bases and the J gene lost 4 bases, with 16 bases spanning the gap. The CDR3 bases are TGTGCCAGTAGCGCTAGCGACCAGGTCGGAAACACCATATATTTT. As protein: CASSASDQVGNTIYF.

The genes are TRBV19 and TRBJ1-2, with D possibly TRBD1 on 5 matching bases. Germline CDR1 is LNHDA and CDR2 is SQIVND (reference sequence). V lost 7 bases to trimming and J lost 8 bases, with 17 bases between them. The CDR3 loop spans 13 amino acids. This chain's CDR3 is CASNPSRAGGYTF. In nucleotides, the CDR3 is TGTGCCAGTAATCCATCCAGGGCAGGAGGCTACACCTTC.

The chain uses TRBV27 and TRBJ1-2; no firm D call. V was pared by 2 bases and J by 4 bases, with 14 bases between. The CDR3 totals 15 residues. Germline assignment: CDR1 MNHEY and CDR2 SMNVEV (reference sequence). DNA for the CDR3: TGTGCCAGCAGTTTAGATCCCCCGGGAGTCTATGGCTACACCTTC. Encoded protein: CASSLDPPGVYGYTF.

The chain employs TRBV5-1 and TRBJ2-3, with 9 nucleotides matching TRBD2. V shed 2 bases and J 5 bases; nucleotides not matched to a gene: 12. The CDR3 totals 17 residues. Per the germline V gene, CDR1 is SGHRS and CDR2 is YFSETQ. This CDR3 reads CASSFGLRGGPIDTQYF. CDR3 DNA: TGCGCCAGCAGCTTCGGTTTGCGGGGGGGCCCGATAGATACGCAGTATTTT.

This rearrangement joins TRBV4-2 to TRBJ2-3; the D is unclear. Germline CDR1 is LGHNA and CDR2 is YNFKEQ. Trimming took off 0 bases at V and 5 bases at J, with 12 bases between the two ends. CDR3 length: 15 amino acids. The CDR3 coding sequence is TGTGCCAGCAGCCAAGATCCCCAGACGGGAGATACGCAGTATTTT. Translating gives CASSQDPQTGDTQYF.

This rearrangement joins TRBV19 to TRBJ1-5; maybe TRBD1 (6 bases). With 2 bases removed from V and 4 bases from J, the gap between germline ends came to 12 bases. The CDR3 runs 15 residues. CDR1 LNHDA and CDR2 SQIVND come from the germline V gene (reference sequence). The CDR3 sequence: CASSISGGRNQPQHF. In DNA form, the CDR3 reads TGTGCCAGTAGTATATCGGGGGGCAGGAATCAGCCCCAGCATTTT.

This chain links TRBV6-2 or TRBV6-3 with TRBJ1-3, with 7 bases fitting TRBD1. The CDR3 loop spans 17 amino acids. Losses at the gene ends were 5 bases for V and 0 bases for J; bases not matched to a gene: 10. CDR1 is MNHEY, CDR2 SVGEGT, per germline. The CDR3, as DNA: TGTGCCAGCAGTACAACGGACAGGTGGCCCTCTGGAAACACCATATATTTT. Its protein product is CASSTTDRWPSGNTIYF.

This clone has only one observation. V and J are TRBV21-1 and TRBJ1-2. TRBV21-1 is annotated as a pseudogene. The CDR3 length is 13 residues. CDR3 region: CASSDSGGLGYTF. CDR3 nucleotide sequence: TGTGCCAGCAGCGACTCCGGGGGGCTTGGCTACACCTTC.

This chain links TRBV6-2 or TRBV6-3 with TRBJ2-7, with D perhaps TRBD2 (6 bases). Trimming cost V 5 bases and J 4 bases, with 9 bases left between them. CDR3 size: 12 residues. Looked up from germline, CDR1 is MNHEY and CDR2 is SVGEGT. CDR3 DNA sequence: TGTGCCAGCAGTGGGAGGCTGTACGAGCAGTACTTC. Translated, it gives CASSGRLYEQYF.

The chain couples TRBV5-1 to TRBJ1-3; D unclear. V lost 7 bases to trimming and J lost 4 bases, with 15 bases between them. CDR1 and CDR2 (germline): SGHRS, YFSETQ. The CDR3 length is 14 residues. In DNA form, the CDR3 reads TGCGCCAGCCGGAGAGGGTCTACAGGAAACACCATATATTTT. Amino acid sequence: CASRRGSTGNTIYF.

The CDR3 here is CASSPSASGSKETQYF. The CDR3 DNA reads as TGTGCCAGCAGCCCCTCAGCTAGCGGGTCGAAAGAGACCCAGTACTTC. J is TRBJ2-5 and V is TRBV9; 8 bases align to TRBD2. Trimming removed 4 bases from V and 3 bases from J; junction bases left unmatched: 11. This CDR3 is built from 16 residues. Germline CDR1 reads SGDLS; CDR2 reads YYNGEE.

The chain is built from TRBV5-6 and TRBJ2-7; 15 bases agree with TRBD2. The CDR3 is 17 residues long. CDR1 and CDR2 (germline): SGHDT, YYEEEE. Germline trimming cut 4 bases from V and 4 bases from J; bases unmatched to any gene: 9. CDR3 nucleotides: TGTGCCAGCAGCCCCTCAGGACTAGCGGGGGGGACGTACGAGCAGTACTTC. This codes for CASSPSGLAGGTYEQYF.

The CDR3 DNA sequence: TGTGCCAGCAGCTTACTCCGGGACAGCTCTGGGGCCAACGTCCTGACTTTC. This encodes CASSLLRDSSGANVLTF. The V call is TRBV7-2, the J call TRBJ2-6; TRBD1 aligns across 7 bases. Looked up from germline, CDR1 is SGHTA and CDR2 is FQGNSA. V dropped 2 bases and J dropped 0; count of bases not matched to a gene: 4. This CDR3 has 17 amino acids.

The CDR3 spells CASSLEGGTGHGYTF. As DNA, the CDR3 is TGTGCCAGCAGCTTAGAGGGGGGGACAGGGCACGGCTACACCTTC. The rearrangement uses TRBV11-2 and TRBJ1-2, with TRBD1 identical over 9 bases. J gave up 8 bases and V 0 bases, and 7 bases lay outside the gene matches. CDR1 and CDR2 from the germline V gene are SGHAT and FQNNGV. This CDR3 contains 15 residues.

This clone was observed once. The chain is built from TRBV6-6 and TRBJ2-7, with 7 bases matching TRBD1. The trim removed 6 bases at V and 5 bases at J, leaving 10 bases unmatched. Germline V gene lookup returns CDR1 MNHNY and CDR2 SVGAGI (reference sequence). The CDR3 consists of 14 residues. The CDR3 reads CASSRDSLSHEQYF. CDR3 DNA sequence: TGTGCCAGCAGCCGGGACAGCTTGTCCCACGAGCAGTACTTC.

V gene TRBV19 combines with J gene TRBJ2-3; 10 bases agree with TRBD2. V gave up 6 bases and J gave up 2 bases; unmatched junction bases: 8. This CDR3 spans 16 amino acids. Germline values: CDR1 LNHDA, CDR2 SQIVND (reference sequence). In nucleotides, the CDR3 is TGTGCCAGTAGGACTGCAGCGGGGGGGTACACAGATACGCAGTATTTT. Translation: CASRTAAGGYTDTQYF.

The V call is TRBV28, the J call TRBJ2-7; D may be TRBD2 (6 bases). Germline CDR1 is MDHEN and CDR2 is SYDVKM. Trimming stripped 2 bases from V and 5 bases from J, with 16 bases between. The CDR3 extends over 15 amino acids. Here the CDR3 DNA reads TGTGCCAGCAGTTTACCCATGGGACTCAGGGACGAGCAGTACTTC. Its translation is CASSLPMGLRDEQYF.

This clone has just one count. J is TRBJ2-7 and V is TRBV7-2; the match to TRBD2 covers 7 bases. Trimming removed 3 bases from V and 4 bases from J; junction bases left unmatched: 9. The V gene's germline CDR1 is SGHTA and CDR2 FQGNSA. The CDR3 has 15 amino acids. The CDR3: CASSFLSGDIYEQYF. CDR3 nucleotide sequence: TGTGCCAGCAGCTTCCTAAGCGGGGATATTTACGAGCAGTACTTC.

This chain links TRBV5-4 with TRBJ1-1; the D gene is possibly TRBD1 (6 bases). CDR3 size: 13 residues. Looked up from germline, CDR1 is SGHNT and CDR2 is YYREEE (reference sequence). Trimming removed 4 bases at V and 0 bases at J, with 7 bases between. CDR3 sequence: CASSGQMNTEAFF. In nucleotides, the CDR3 is TGTGCCAGCAGCGGACAGATGAACACTGAAGCTTTCTTT.

The V and J genes are TRBV29-1 and TRBJ2-7, with D uncertain. The V gene lost 6 bases and the J gene lost 5 bases, with 17 bases spanning the gap. Germline V gene lookup returns CDR1 SQVTM and CDR2 ANQGSEA. This CDR3 is built from 13 residues. The CDR3 region is CSVSGRVSNEQYF. The DNA of the CDR3 is TGCAGCGTCTCAGGTAGAGTAAGTAACGAGCAGTACTTC.